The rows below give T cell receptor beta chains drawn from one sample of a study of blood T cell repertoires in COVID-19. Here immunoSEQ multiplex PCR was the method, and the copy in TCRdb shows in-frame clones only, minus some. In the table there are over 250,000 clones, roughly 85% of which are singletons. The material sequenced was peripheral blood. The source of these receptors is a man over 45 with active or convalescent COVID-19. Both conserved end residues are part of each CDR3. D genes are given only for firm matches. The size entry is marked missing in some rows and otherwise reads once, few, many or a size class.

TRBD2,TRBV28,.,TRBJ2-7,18,TGTGCCAGCAGTTCACTCCCCGCCGGAATGGGACTAGCGTGGGAGCAGTACTTC,CASSSLPAGMGLAWEQYF
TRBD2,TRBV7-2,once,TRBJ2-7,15,TGTGCCAGCAGCTCACCGGGACTAGGTATTTACGAGCAGTACTTC,CASSSPGLGIYEQYF
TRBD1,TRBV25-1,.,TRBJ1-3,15,TGTGCCAGCACGGGACGGACAGGGGACGGAAACACCATATATTTT,CASTGRTGDGNTIYF
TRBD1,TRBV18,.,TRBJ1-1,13,TGTGCCAGCTCACCTGGGACAGGGAGAGAAGCTTTCTTT,CASSPGTGREAFF
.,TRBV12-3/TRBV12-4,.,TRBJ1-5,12,TGTGCCAGCACCTTCTCGGGTGGGCCCCAGCATTTT,CASTFSGGPQHF
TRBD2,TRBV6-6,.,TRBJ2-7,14,TGTGCCAGCAGTCCTTACGGGGGGGCCTACGAGCAGTACTTC,CASSPYGGAYEQYF
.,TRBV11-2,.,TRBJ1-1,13,TGTGCCAGCAGCTTTGGGGGGAGGGATAAGCCTTTCTTT,CASSFGGRDKPFF
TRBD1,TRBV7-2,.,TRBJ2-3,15,TGTGCCAGCAGCTTAGGTACGGACAGGGGGCGGACGCAGTATTTT,CASSLGTDRGRTQYF
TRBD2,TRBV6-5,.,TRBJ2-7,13,TGTGCCAGCGGAGTACAAGCGGGGTACGAGCAGTACTTC,CASGVQAGYEQYF
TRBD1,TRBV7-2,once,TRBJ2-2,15,TGTGCCAGCAGGGGGACAGGGAGAAACACCGGGGAGCTGTTTTTT,CASRGTGRNTGELFF
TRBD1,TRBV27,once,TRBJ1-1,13,TGTGCCAGCAGACTTGACAGGGGCACTGAAGCTTTCTTT,CASRLDRGTEAFF
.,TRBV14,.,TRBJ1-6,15,TGTGCCAGCAGCCAGGGGGCTAGGGAGAATTCACCCCTCCACTTT,CASSQGARENSPLHF
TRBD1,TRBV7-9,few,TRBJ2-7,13,TGTGCCAGCAGCCAAGGACAGGCCCTCGGGCAGTACTTC,CASSQGQALGQYF
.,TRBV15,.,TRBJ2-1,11,TGTGCCACTCGGGGGTACAATGAGCAGTTCTTC,CATRGYNEQFF
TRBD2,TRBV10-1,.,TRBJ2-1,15,TGCGCCAGCAGTCCGGGACTAGAAACCTACAATGAGCAGTTCTTC,CASSPGLETYNEQFF
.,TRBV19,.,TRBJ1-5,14,TGTGCCAGTAGTACCGACAGGAGCAATCAGCCCCAGCATTTT,CASSTDRSNQPQHF
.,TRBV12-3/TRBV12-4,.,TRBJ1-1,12,TGTGCCAGCAGTGGAGGCTACACTGAAGCTTTCTTT,CASSGGYTEAFF
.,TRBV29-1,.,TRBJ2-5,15,TGCAGCGTCGCCTCGGGTAGCGGTCCCCAAGAGACCCAGTACTTC,CSVASGSGPQETQYF
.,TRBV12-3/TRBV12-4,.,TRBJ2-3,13,TGTGCCAGCAGTAAACAGAGAACAGATACGCAGTATTTT,CASSKQRTDTQYF
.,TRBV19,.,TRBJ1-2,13,TGTGCCAGTAGTATCTTAGCGGGCTATGGCTACACCTTC,CASSILAGYGYTF
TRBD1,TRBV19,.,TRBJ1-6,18,TGTGCCAGTAGTTACGCGGGACAGTCGAGCTCCTATAATTCACCCCTCCACTTT,CASSYAGQSSSYNSPLHF
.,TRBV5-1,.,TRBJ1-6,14,TGCGCCAGCAGCTTGGGGACATCGCGAAAAGTCCTCCACTTT,CASSLGTSRKVLHF
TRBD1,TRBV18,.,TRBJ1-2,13,TGTGCCAGCTCACGGGACAGGGATTCTGGCTACACCTTC,CASSRDRDSGYTF
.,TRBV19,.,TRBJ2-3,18,TGTGCCAGTAGTATAAGGGGAACACAGGGAATACGGTCGGATACGCAGTATTTT,CASSIRGTQGIRSDTQYF
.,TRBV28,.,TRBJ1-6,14,TGTGCCAGCAGTCTAGACGGTTCCCGGCCACCCCTCCACTTT,CASSLDGSRPPLHF
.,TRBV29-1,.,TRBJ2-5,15,TGCAGCGTTGAACCTCATGGGGTTCGAGGGGAGACCCAGTACTTC,CSVEPHGVRGETQYF
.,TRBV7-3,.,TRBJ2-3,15,TGTGCCAGCAGCTTAATCGGTACTAGCACAGATACGCAGTATTTT,CASSLIGTSTDTQYF
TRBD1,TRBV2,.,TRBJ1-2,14,TGTGCCAGCAGTTCGGGGACAGGGGGCATCGGCTACACCTTC,CASSSGTGGIGYTF